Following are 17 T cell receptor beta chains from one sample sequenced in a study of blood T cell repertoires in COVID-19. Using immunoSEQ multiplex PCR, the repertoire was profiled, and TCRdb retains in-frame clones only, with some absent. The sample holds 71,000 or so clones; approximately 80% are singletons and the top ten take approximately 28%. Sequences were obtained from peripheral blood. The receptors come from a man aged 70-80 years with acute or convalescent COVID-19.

The CDR3 loop reads CASSLRTGTGANVLTF. DNA for the CDR3: TGTGCCAGCAGCTTAAGGACAGGGACTGGGGCCAACGTCCTGACTTTC. The chain has TRBV7-2 and TRBJ2-6; 8 nucleotides match TRBD1. V gave up 2 bases and J gave up 2 bases; unmatched junction bases: 2. This CDR3 spans 16 amino acids. Germline lookup yields CDR1 SGHTA and CDR2 FQGNSA.

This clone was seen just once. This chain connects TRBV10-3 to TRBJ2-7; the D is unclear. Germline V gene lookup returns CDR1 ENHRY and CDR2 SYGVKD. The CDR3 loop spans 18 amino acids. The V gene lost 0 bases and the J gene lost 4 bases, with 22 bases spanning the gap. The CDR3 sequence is CAISESTVSGPRIYEQYF. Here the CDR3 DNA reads TGTGCCATCAGTGAGTCGACGGTTTCAGGTCCCAGAATATACGAGCAGTACTTC.

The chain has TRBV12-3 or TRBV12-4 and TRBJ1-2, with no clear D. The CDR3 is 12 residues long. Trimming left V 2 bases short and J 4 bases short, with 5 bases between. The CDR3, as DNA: TGTGCCAGCAGTTTAACGGGCTATGGCTACACCTTC. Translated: CASSLTGYGYTF.

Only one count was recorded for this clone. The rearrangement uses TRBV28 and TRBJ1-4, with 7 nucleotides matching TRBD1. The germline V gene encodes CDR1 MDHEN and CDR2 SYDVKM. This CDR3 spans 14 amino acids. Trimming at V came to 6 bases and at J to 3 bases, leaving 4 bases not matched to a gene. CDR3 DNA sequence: TGTGCCAGCAGGGGGACAGTCCCTAATGAAAAACTGTTTTTT. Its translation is CASRGTVPNEKLFF. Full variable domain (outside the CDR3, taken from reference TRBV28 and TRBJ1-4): DVKVTQSSRYLVKRTGEKVFLECVQDMDHENMFWYRQDPGLGLRLIYFSYDVKMKEKGDIPEGYSVSREKKERFSLILESASTNQTSMYLCASRGTVPNEKLFFGSGTQLSVL.

CDR3 amino acids: CASRKINEQFF. CDR3 bases: TGTGCCAGCAGAAAAATAAATGAGCAGTTCTTC. This sequence joins TRBV27 and TRBJ2-1; no clear D gene. Trimming pared 6 bases from V and 7 bases from J, leaving 7 bases between. The CDR3 consists of 11 residues. CDR1 is MNHEY and CDR2 is SMNVEV in the germline V gene (reference sequence).

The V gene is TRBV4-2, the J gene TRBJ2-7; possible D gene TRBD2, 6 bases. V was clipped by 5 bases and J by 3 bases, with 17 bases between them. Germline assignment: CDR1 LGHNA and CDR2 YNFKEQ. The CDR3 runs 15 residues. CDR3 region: CASSYSGTWNYEQYF. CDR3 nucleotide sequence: TGTGCCAGCAGCTACTCCGGGACTTGGAACTACGAGCAGTACTTC.

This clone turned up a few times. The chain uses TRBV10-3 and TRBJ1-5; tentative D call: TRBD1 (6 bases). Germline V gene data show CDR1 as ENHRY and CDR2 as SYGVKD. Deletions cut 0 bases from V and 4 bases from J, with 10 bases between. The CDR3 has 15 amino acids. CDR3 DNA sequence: TGTGCCATCAGTGAGTCGACACAGGGAAATCAGCCCCAGCATTTT. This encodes CAISESTQGNQPQHF.

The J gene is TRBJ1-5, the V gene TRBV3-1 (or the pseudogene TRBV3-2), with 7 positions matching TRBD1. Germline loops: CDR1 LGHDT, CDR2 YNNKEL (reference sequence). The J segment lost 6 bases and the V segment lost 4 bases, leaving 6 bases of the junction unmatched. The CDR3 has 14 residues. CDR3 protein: CASSPGQSTQPQHF. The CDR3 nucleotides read TGTGCCAGCAGCCCGGGACAGTCCACTCAGCCCCAGCATTTT.

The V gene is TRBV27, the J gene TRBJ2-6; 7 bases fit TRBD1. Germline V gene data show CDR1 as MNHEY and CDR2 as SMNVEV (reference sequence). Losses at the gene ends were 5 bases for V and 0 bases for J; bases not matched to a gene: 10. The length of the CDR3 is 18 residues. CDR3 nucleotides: TGTGCCAGCAGTCAGGACAGGAGAAGGGCCTCTGGGGCCAACGTCCTGACTTTC. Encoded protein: CASSQDRRRASGANVLTF.

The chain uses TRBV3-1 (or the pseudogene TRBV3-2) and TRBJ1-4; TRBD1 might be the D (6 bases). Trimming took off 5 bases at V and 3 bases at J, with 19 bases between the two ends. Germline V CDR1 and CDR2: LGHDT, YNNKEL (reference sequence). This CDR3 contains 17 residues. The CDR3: CASSAPGGVEPNEKLFF. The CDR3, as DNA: TGTGCCAGCAGCGCTCCGGGGGGCGTGGAACCTAATGAAAAACTGTTTTTT.

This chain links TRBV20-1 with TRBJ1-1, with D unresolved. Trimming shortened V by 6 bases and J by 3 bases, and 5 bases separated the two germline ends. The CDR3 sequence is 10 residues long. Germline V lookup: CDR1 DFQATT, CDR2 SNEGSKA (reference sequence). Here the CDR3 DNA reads TGCAGTGCCCCGGACACTGAAGCTTTCTTT. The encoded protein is CSAPDTEAFF.

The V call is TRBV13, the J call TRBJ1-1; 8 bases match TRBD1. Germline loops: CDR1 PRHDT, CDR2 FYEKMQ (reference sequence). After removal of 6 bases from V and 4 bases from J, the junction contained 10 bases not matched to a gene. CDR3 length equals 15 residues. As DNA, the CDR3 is TGTGCCAGCAGTTCTACAGGGGGTTACGGCACTGAAGCTTTCTTT. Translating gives CASSSTGGYGTEAFF.

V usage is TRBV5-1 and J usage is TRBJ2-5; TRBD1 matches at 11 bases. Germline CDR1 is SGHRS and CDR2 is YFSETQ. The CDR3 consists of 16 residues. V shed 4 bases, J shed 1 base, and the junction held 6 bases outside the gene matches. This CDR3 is CASSPGQGASQETQYF. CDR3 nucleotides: TGCGCCAGCAGCCCCGGACAGGGGGCGTCCCAAGAGACCCAGTACTTC.

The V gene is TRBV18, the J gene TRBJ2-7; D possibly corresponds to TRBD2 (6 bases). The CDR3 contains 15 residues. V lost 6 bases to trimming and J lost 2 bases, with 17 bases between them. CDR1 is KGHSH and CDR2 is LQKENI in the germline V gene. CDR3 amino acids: CASSTAAGMTYEQYF. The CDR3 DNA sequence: TGTGCCAGCTCTACGGCCGCGGGGATGACCTACGAGCAGTACTTC. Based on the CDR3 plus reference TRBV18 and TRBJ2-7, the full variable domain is NAGVMQNPRHLVRRRGQEARLRCSPMKGHSHVYWYRQLPEEGLKFMVYLQKENIIDESGMPKERFSAEFPKEGPSILRIQQVVRGDSAAYFCASSTAAGMTYEQYFGPGTRLTVT.

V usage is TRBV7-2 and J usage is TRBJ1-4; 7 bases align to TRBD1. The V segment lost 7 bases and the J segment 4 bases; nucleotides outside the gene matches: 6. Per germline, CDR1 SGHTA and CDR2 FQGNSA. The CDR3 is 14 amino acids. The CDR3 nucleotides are TGTGCCAGCAAGAGGGGGACAGTTAATGAAAAACTGTTTTTT. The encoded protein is CASKRGTVNEKLFF.

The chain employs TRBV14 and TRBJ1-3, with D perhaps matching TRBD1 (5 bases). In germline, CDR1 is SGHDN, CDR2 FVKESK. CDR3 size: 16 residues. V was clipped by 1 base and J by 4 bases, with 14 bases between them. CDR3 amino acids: CASSQVRAGPGNTIYF. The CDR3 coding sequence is TGTGCCAGCAGCCAAGTTCGCGCAGGGCCAGGAAACACCATATATTTT. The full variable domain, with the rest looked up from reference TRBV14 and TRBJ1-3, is EAGVTQFPSHSVIEKGQTVTLRCDPISGHDNLYWYRRVMGKEIKFLLHFVKESKQDESGMPNNRFLAERTGGTYSTLKVQPAELEDSGVYFCASSQVRAGPGNTIYFGEGSWLTVV.

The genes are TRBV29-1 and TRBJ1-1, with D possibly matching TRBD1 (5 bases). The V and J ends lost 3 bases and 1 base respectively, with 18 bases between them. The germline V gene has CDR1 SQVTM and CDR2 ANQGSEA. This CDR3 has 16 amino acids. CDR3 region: CSVERGMGGPNTEAFF. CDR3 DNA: TGCAGCGTTGAGAGGGGCATGGGAGGCCCGAACACTGAAGCTTTCTTT.